This TCR beta chain was sequenced during a study of blood T cell repertoires in COVID-19. Study background: COVID-19 samples from acute and convalescent phases originated in the United States, Italy and Spain.

Per the study methods: Reference gene primer amplification yielded estimated nucleated cell counts. Only in-frame clones appear in the TCRdb table, and some are missing; sequencing was by immunoSEQ multiplex PCR. That table is the source of V, J and clone size, and D and trimming were worked out from the DNA. This table holds about 270,000 clones, under 95% found once. This study enrolled people aged 18 to 89 from 20 to 25 US geographic areas. Cohorts were assigned according to the clinical history that participants reported. The source material was PBMCs or T cells enriched from blood (not recorded which). This sequence was found in a woman aged 40-49 years with acute COVID-19.

CDR3 sequence (DNA): TGTGCCAGCAGCGTAGACGCGGGAGGTCGAAGTGAGCAGTTCTTC. Amino acids: CASSVDAGGRSEQFF. The genes are TRBV9 and TRBJ2-1, with TRBD2 matching over 8 bases. The germline V gene has CDR1 SGDLS and CDR2 YYNGEE. V trimming: 0 bases; J trimming: 9 bases; junction bases outside the gene matches: 8. The length of the CDR3 is 15 residues.